These T cell receptor beta chains were read from a single sample in a study of OX40 agonist ivuxolimab in advanced cancers. Using immunoSEQ multiplex PCR, the repertoire was profiled, and TCRdb retains in-frame clones only, with some absent. The table includes some 43,000 clones, 85% to 95% detected once. This material consisted of CD4+ or CD8+ T cells sorted from blood, taken in a trial of the OX40 agonist ivuxolimab. Every receptor here comes from an adult with an advanced solid tumor such as melanoma, head and neck, liver or kidney cancer. Both conserved end residues are part of each CDR3. A D gene is named only where the DNA matches it firmly. Not every row has a clone size; where given, it reads once, few, many or a size class.

>TRBJ2-7|TRBV28|NA|NA
CASSLPATSTILYEQYF
TGTGCCAGCAGTTTACCCGCCACTAGCACCATCCTCTACGAGCAGTACTTC
>TRBJ2-3|TRBV7-8|NA|TRBD1
CASSLWDRGQTTDTQYF
TGTGCCAGCAGCCTATGGGACAGGGGGCAGACCACAGATACGCAGTATTTT
>TRBJ2-1|TRBV7-8|NA|NA
CASSLGGLYNEQFF
TGTGCCAGCAGCTTAGGAGGTTTATACAATGAGCAGTTCTTC
>TRBJ2-1|TRBV14|NA|NA
CASSQGYNEQFF
TGTGCCAGCAGCCAGGGCTACAATGAGCAGTTCTTC
>TRBJ1-5|TRBV5-3|once|NA
CASSLWANQPQHF
TGTGCCAGCAGCTTGTGGGCCAATCAGCCCCAGCATTTT
>TRBJ2-7|TRBV6-1|NA|NA
CASIRSSEGEQYF
TGTGCCAGCATCAGGTCTAGCGAAGGCGAGCAGTACTTC
>TRBJ2-7|TRBV5-4|NA|NA
CASSLGLYEQYF
TGTGCCAGCAGCTTGGGACTCTACGAGCAGTACTTC
>TRBJ2-1|TRBV7-2|NA|NA
CASSLALAEGFTGYGEQFF
TGTGCCAGCAGCTTAGCACTCGCTGAGGGATTCACTGGCTACGGTGAGCAGTTCTTC
>TRBJ2-5|TRBV11-2|NA|TRBD2
CASAGGGETQYF
TGTGCCAGCGCGGGGGGAGGGGAGACCCAGTACTTC
>TRBJ2-1|TRBV4-1|NA|NA
CASSQESRWGSSYNEQFF
TGCGCCAGCAGCCAAGAATCCCGGTGGGGGAGCTCCTACAATGAGCAGTTCTTC
>TRBJ2-7|TRBV6-5|NA|TRBD1
CASRDRFAYEQYF
TGTGCCAGCAGGGACAGGTTCGCCTACGAGCAGTACTTC
>TRBJ2-2|TRBV9|NA|TRBD2
CASSKTGLAGGIGELFF
TGTGCCAGCAGCAAAACAGGGCTAGCGGGAGGGATCGGGGAGCTGTTTTTT
>TRBJ2-1|TRBV6-6|NA|TRBD2
CASESAAGVLYEQFF
TGTGCCAGCGAATCGGCAGCGGGAGTATTGTATGAGCAGTTCTTC
>TRBJ2-1|TRBV6-5|NA|NA
CASSFGDYNEQFF
TGTGCCAGCAGTTTCGGAGACTACAATGAGCAGTTCTTC
>TRBJ1-2|TRBV19|NA|NA
CASSMLGLQGSYGYTF
TGTGCCAGTAGTATGTTAGGACTCCAAGGAAGCTATGGCTACACCTTC
>TRBJ1-5|TRBV27|once|NA
CASSLTGRGQPQHF
TGTGCCAGCAGTTTAACGGGTCGGGGTCAGCCCCAGCATTTT
>TRBJ2-7|TRBV19|NA|NA
CASSISEYYEQYF
TGTGCCAGTAGTATATCAGAATACTACGAGCAGTACTTC
>TRBJ2-3|TRBV7-3|NA|TRBD2
CASSSSGGVGDTQYF
TGTGCCAGCAGCTCGAGCGGGGGAGTCGGAGATACGCAGTATTTT
>TRBJ1-1|TRBV7-9|NA|NA
CASSLDSRNTEAFF
TGTGCCAGCAGTTTAGATAGTCGGAACACTGAAGCTTTCTTT
>TRBJ2-4|TRBV7-9|NA|TRBD1
CASSMDRSSIQYF
TGTGCCAGCAGCATGGACAGGTCAAGCATTCAGTACTTC
>TRBJ2-3|TRBV10-3|NA|TRBD1
CAIRGDRGPVDTQYF
TGTGCCATCAGGGGGGACAGGGGGCCGGTAGATACGCAGTATTTT
>TRBJ2-3|TRBV9|NA|NA
CASSVDSPITDTQYF
TGTGCCAGCAGCGTAGACAGCCCTATCACAGATACGCAGTATTTT
>TRBJ1-4|TRBV5-6|once|NA
CASSLNWEQEKLFF
TGTGCCAGCAGCTTGAACTGGGAACAGGAAAAACTGTTTTTT
>TRBJ2-1|TRBV10-2|NA|TRBD2
CASSESLGGRAIWPNEQFF
TGCGCCAGCAGTGAGTCGTTGGGCGGGAGGGCCATCTGGCCCAATGAGCAGTTCTTC
>TRBJ2-1|TRBV27|NA|TRBD2
CASSSLLAGVGNEQFF
TGTGCCAGCAGTTCCTTACTAGCGGGAGTAGGGAATGAGCAGTTCTTC
>TRBJ2-2|TRBV19|NA|TRBD1
CASTSLGDRKTGELFF
TGTGCCAGTACCTCGCTGGGGGACAGGAAGACCGGGGAGCTGTTTTTT
>TRBJ2-5|TRBV28|NA|TRBD1
CASSGQVVAQYF
TGTGCCAGCAGCGGACAGGTGGTGGCCCAGTACTTC
>TRBJ2-3|TRBV27|NA|NA
CASSLSGDTQYF
TGTGCCAGCAGTCTGTCCGGAGATACGCAGTATTTT
>TRBJ1-5|TRBV23-1|NA|NA
CASSQWTVNLYSNQPQHF
TGCGCCAGCAGTCAGTGGACAGTTAACCTATATAGCAATCAGCCCCAGCATTTT
>TRBJ1-2|TRBV4-3|NA|NA
CASSQDSRILYGYTF
TGCGCCAGCAGCCAAGACTCACGGATTCTCTATGGCTACACCTTC